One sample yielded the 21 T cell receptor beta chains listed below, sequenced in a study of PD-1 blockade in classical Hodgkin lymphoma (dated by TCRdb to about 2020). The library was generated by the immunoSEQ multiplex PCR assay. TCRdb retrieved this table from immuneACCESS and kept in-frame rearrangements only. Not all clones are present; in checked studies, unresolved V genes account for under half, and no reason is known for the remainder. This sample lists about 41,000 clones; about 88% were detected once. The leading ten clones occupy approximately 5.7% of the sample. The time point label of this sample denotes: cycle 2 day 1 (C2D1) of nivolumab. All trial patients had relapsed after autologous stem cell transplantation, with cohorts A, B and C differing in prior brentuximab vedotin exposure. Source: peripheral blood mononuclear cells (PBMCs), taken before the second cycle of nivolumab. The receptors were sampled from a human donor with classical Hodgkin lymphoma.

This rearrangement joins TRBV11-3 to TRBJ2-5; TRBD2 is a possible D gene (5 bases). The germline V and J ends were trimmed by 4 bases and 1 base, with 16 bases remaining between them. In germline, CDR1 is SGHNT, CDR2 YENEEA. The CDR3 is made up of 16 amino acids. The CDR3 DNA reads TGTGCCAGCAGCTCCGGCCCAAACCGGGGCCAAGAGACCCAGTACTTC. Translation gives CASSSGPNRGQETQYF.

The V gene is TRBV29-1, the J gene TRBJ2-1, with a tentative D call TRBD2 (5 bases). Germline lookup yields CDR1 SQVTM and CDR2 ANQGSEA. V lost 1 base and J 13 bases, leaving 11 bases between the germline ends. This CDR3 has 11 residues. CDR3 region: CSVEVGRTQFF. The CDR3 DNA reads TGCAGCGTTGAAGTGGGAAGGACTCAGTTCTTC.

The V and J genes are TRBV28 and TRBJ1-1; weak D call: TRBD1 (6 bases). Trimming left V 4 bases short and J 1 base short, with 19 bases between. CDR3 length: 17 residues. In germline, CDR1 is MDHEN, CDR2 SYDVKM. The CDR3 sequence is CASSSLTGTRANTEAFF. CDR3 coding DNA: TGTGCCAGCAGTTCCTTGACCGGGACAAGGGCGAACACTGAAGCTTTCTTT.

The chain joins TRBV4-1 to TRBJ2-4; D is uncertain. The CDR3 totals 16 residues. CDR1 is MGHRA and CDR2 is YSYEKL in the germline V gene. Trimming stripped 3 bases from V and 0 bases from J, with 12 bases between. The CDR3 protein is CASSHPVLSAKNIQYF. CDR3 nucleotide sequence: TGCGCCAGCAGCCACCCGGTTTTATCAGCCAAAAACATTCAGTACTTC.

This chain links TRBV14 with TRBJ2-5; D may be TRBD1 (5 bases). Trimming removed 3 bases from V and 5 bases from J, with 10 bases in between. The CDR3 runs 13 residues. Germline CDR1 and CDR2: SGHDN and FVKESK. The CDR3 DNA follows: TGTGCCAGCAGCCACAGGGTGTGGGAGACCCAGTACTTC. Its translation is CASSHRVWETQYF.

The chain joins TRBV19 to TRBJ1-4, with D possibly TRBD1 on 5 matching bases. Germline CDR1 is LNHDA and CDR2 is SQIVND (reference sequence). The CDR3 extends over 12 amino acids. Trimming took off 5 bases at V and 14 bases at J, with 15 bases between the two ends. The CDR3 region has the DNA TGTGCCAGTAGTCCCTTGGCAGGGCTTCTGTTTTTT. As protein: CASSPLAGLLFF.

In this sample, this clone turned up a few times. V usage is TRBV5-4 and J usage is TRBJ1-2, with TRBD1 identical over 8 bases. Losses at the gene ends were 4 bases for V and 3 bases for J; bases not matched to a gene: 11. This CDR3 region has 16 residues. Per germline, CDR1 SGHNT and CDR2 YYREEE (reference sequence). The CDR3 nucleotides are TGTGCCAGCAGCCCAGGACAGGGAAAAGGGGACTATGGCTACACCTTC. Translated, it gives CASSPGQGKGDYGYTF.

CDR3 nucleotide sequence: TGCAGCCCCTCGGGAGGGCAGGGGGCGGGCAATGAGCAGTTCTTC. Residues: CSPSGGQGAGNEQFF. This chain links TRBV29-1 with TRBJ2-1; D possibly uses TRBD1 or TRBD2 (8 bases each). Germline-derived CDR1 and CDR2 are SQVTM and ANQGSEA. The V end was cut by 8 bases, the J end by 6 bases, with 23 bases between. CDR3 length equals 15 residues.

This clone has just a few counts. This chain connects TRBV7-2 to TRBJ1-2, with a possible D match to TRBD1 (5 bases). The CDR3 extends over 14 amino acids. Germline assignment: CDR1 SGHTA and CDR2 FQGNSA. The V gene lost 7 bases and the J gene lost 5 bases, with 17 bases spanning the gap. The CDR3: CASTPWGSGYGYTF. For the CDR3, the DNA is TGTGCCAGCACCCCGTGGGGGTCGGGTTATGGCTACACCTTC.

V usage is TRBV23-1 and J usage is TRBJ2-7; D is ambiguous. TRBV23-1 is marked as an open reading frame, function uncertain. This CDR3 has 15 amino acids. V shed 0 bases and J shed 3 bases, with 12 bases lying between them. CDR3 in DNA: TGCGCCAGCAGTCAATCAATCCGGTCATACTACGAGCAGTACTTC. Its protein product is CASSQSIRSYYEQYF.

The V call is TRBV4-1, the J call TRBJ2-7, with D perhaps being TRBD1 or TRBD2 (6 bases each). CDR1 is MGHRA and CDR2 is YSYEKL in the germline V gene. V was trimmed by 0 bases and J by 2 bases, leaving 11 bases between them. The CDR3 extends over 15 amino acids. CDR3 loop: CASSQDYGGPYEQYF. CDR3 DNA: TGCGCCAGCAGCCAAGATTACGGGGGCCCCTACGAGCAGTACTTC.

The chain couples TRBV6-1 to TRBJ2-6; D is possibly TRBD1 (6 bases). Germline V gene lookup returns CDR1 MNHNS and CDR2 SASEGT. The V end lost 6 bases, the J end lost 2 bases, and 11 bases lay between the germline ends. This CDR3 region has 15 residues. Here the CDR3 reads CASSSPGAGANVLTF. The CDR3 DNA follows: TGTGCCAGCAGCTCACCAGGGGCTGGGGCCAACGTCCTGACTTTC.

The DNA for the CDR3 is TGTGCCAGCAGTTACTCGGGGGGGACAGGCGATAACGAGCAGTACTTC. This translates into CASSYSGGTGDNEQYF. This chain connects TRBV6-5 to TRBJ2-7, with a tentative D call TRBD1 (8 bases). This CDR3 has 16 amino acids. V dropped 0 bases and J dropped 5 bases, with 17 bases sitting between them. The germline V gene has CDR1 MNHEY and CDR2 SVGAGI.

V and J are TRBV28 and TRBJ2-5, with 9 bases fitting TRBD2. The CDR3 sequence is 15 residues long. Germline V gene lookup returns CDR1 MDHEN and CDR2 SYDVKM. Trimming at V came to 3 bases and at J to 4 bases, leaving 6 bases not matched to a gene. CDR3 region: CASSFRGLARETQYF. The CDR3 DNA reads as TGTGCCAGCAGTTTCCGGGGACTAGCAAGAGAGACCCAGTACTTC. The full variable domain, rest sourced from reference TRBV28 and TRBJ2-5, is DVKVTQSSRYLVKRTGEKVFLECVQDMDHENMFWYRQDPGLGLRLIYFSYDVKMKEKGDIPEGYSVSREKKERFSLILESASTNQTSMYLCASSFRGLARETQYFGPGTRLLVL.

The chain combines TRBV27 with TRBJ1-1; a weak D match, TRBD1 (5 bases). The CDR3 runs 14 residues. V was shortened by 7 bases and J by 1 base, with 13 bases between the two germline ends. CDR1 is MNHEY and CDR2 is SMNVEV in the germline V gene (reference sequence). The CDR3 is CASTPGGENTEAFF. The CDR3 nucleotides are TGTGCCAGCACCCCAGGAGGGGAGAACACTGAAGCTTTCTTT.

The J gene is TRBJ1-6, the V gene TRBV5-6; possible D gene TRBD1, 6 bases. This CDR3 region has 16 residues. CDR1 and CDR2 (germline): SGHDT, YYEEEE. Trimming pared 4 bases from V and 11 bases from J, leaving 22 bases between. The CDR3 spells CASSHLGAGDMTPLHF. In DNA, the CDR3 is TGTGCCAGCAGCCACCTAGGGGCAGGGGATATGACACCCCTCCACTTT.

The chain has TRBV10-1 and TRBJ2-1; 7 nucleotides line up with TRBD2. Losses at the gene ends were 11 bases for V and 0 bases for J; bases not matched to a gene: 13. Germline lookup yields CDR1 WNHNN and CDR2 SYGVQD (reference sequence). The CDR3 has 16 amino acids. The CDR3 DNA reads TGCGCCCGGGGGGTAGTTCGAGGGAGCTCCTACAATGAGCAGTTCTTC. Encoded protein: CARGVVRGSSYNEQFF.

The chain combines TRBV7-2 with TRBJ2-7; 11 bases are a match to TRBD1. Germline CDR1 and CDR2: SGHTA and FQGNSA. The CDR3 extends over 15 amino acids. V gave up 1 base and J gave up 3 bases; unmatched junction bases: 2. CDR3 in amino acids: CASSLVGTGGYEQYF. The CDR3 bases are TGTGCCAGCAGCTTAGTTGGGACAGGGGGCTACGAGCAGTACTTC.

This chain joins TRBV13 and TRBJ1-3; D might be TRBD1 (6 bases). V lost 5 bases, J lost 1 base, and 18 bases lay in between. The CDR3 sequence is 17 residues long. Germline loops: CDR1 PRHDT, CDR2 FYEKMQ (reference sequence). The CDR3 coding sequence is TGTGCCAGCAGCCCTAGGCAAGGGGGATATTCTGGAAACACCATATATTTT. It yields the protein CASSPRQGGYSGNTIYF.

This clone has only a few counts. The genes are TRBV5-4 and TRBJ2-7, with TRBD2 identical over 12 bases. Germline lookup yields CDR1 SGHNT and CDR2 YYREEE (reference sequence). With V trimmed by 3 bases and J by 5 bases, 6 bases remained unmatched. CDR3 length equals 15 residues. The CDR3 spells CASSYWTSGVNEQYF. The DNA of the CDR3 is TGTGCCAGCAGCTACTGGACTAGCGGGGTGAACGAGCAGTACTTC.

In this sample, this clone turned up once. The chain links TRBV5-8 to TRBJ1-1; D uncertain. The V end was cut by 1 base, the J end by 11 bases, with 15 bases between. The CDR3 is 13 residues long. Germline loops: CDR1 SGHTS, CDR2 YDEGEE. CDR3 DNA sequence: TGTGCCAGCAGCTTGTCGGTGACCAGGCATGCTTTCTTT. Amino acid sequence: CASSLSVTRHAFF. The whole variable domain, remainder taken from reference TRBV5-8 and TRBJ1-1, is EAGVTQSPTHLIKTRGQQATLRCSPISGHTSVYWYQQALGLGLQFLLWYDEGEERNRGNFPPRFSGRQFPNYSSELNVNALELEDSALYLCASSLSVTRHAFFGQGTRLTVV.